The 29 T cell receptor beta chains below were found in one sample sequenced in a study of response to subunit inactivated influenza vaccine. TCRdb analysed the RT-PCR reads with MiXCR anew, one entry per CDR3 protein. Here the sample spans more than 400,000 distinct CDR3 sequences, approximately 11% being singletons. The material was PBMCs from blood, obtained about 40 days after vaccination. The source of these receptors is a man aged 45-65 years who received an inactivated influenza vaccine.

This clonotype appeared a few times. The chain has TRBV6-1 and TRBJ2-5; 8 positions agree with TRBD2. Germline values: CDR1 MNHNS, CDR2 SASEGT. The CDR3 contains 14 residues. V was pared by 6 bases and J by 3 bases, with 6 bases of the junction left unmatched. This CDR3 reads CASRDHSGEETQYF. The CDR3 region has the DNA TGTGCCAGCAGAGACCATAGCGGGGAAGAGACCCAGTACTTC.

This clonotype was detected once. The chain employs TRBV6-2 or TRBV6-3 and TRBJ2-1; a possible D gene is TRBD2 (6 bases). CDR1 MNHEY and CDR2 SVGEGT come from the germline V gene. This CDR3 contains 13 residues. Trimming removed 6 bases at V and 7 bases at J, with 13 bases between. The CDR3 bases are TGTGCCAGCAGCCCAACCCGGGGGAATGAGCAGTTCTTC. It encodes CASSPTRGNEQFF.

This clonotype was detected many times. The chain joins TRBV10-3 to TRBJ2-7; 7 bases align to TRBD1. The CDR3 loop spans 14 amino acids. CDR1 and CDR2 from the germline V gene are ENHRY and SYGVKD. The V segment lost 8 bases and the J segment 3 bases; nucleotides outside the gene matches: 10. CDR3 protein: CAIARQGMVYEQYF. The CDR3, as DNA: TGTGCCATCGCGAGACAGGGTATGGTCTACGAGCAGTACTTC.

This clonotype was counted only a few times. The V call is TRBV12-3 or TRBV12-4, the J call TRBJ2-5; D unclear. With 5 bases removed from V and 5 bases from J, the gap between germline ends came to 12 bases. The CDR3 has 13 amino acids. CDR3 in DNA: TGTGCCAGCAGTACGGACCAGTGGGAGACCCAGTACTTC. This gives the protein CASSTDQWETQYF.

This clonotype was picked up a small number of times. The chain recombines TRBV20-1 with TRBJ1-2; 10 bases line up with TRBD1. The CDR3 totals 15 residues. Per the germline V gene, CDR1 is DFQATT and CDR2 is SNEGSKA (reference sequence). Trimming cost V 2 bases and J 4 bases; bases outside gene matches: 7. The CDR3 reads CSARMTGGAGYGYTF. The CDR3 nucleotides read TGCAGTGCTAGAATGACAGGGGGCGCAGGCTATGGCTACACCTTC.

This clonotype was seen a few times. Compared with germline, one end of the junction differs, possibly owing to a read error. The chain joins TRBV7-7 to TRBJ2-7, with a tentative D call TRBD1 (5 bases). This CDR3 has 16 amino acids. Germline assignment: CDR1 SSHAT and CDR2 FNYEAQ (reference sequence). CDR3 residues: CASSPGPSQGTYEQYF. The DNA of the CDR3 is TGTGCTAGCAGCCCCGGCCCGTCTCAGGGAACCTACGAGCAGTACTTC.

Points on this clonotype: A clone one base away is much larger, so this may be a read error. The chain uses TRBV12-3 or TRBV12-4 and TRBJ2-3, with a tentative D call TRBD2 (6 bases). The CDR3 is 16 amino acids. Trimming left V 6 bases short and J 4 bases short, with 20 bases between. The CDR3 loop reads CASSPWGNGSPDTQYF. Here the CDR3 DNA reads TGTGCCAGCAGCCCTTGGGGTAACGGGAGTCCAGATACGCAGTATTTT.

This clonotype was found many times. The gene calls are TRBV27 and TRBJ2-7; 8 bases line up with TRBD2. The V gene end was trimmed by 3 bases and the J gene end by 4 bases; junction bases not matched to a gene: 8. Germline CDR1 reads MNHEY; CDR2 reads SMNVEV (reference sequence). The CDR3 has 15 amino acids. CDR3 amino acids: CASSFGTGGVYEQYF. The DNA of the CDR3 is TGTGCCAGCAGTTTTGGCACGGGAGGGGTTTACGAGCAGTACTTC.

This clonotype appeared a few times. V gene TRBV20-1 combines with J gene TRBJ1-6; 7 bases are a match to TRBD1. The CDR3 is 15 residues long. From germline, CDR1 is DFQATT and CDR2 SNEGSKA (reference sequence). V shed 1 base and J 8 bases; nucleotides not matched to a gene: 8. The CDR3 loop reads CSARAQGVSYSPLHF. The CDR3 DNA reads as TGCAGTGCTAGAGCTCAGGGGGTTAGTTATTCACCCCTCCACTTT.

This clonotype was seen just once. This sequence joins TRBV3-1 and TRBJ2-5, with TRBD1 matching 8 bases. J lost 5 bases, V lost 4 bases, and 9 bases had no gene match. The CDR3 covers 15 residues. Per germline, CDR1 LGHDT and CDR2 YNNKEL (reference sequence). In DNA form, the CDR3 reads TGTGCCAGCAGCCGATGGACAGGGTCTCGTGAGACCCAGTACTTC. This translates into CASSRWTGSRETQYF.

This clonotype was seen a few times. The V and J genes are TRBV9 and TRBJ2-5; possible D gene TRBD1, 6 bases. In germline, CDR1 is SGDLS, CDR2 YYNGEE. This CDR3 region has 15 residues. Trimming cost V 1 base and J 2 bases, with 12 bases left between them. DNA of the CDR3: TGTGCCAGCAGCGTATGGCAGGGGTCACAAGAGACCCAGTACTTC. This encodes CASSVWQGSQETQYF.

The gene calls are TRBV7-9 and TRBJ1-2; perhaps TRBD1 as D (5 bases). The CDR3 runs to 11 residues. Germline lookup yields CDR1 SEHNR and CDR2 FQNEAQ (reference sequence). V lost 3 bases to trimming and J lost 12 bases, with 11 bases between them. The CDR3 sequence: CASSFPGRDTF. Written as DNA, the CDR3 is TGTGCCAGCAGCTTTCCGGGGCGGGACACCTTC. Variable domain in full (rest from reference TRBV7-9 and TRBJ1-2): DTGVSQNPRHKITKRGQNVTFRCDPISEHNRLYWYRQTLGQGPEFLTYFQNEAQLEKSRLLSDRFSAERPKGSFSTLEIQRTEQGDSAMYLCASSFPGRDTFGSGTRLTVV.

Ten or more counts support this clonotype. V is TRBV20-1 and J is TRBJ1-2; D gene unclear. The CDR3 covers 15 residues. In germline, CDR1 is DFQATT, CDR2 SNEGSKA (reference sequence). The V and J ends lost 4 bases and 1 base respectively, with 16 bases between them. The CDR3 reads CSATPGGTINYGYTF. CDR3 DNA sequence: TGCAGTGCTACTCCCGGAGGCACCATTAACTATGGCTACACCTTC.

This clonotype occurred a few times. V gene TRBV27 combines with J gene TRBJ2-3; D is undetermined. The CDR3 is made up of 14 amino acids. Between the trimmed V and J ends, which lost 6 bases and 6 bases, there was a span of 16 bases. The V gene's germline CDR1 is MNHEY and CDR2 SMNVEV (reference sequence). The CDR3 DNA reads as TGTGCCAGCAGCCGTCGGCTGGAGTCCGATACGCAGTATTTT. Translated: CASSRRLESDTQYF.

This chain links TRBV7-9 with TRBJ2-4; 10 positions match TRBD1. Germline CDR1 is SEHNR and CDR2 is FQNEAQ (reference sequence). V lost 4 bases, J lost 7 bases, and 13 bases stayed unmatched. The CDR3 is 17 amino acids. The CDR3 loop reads CASSSLTPGQGRNIQYF. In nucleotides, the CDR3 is TGTGCCAGCAGCTCCTTGACCCCGGGACAGGGGAGGAACATTCAGTACTTC.

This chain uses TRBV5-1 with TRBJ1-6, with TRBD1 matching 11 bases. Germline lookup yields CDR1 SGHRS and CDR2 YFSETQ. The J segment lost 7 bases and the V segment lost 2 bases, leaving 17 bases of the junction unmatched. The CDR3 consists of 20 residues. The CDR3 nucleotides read TGCGCCAGCAGCTTCCAGTTACGGGACAGGGGGATCAACGGAAATTCACCCCTCCACTTT. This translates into CASSFQLRDRGINGNSPLHF.

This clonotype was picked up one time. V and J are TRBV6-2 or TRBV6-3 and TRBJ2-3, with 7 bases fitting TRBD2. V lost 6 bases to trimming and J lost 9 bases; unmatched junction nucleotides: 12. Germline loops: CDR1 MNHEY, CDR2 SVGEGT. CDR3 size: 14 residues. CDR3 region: CASSSPSGGWTQYF. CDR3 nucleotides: TGTGCCAGCAGCTCCCCTTCGGGGGGTTGGACGCAGTATTTT.

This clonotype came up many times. CDR3 in amino acids: CASSSSGVPTYEQYF. DNA for the CDR3: TGCGCCAGCAGTTCTAGCGGAGTACCTACCTACGAGCAGTACTTC. The chain couples TRBV5-1 to TRBJ2-7; TRBD2 aligns across 7 bases. CDR1 and CDR2 from the germline V gene are SGHRS and YFSETQ. V lost 5 bases to trimming and J lost 2 bases; unmatched junction nucleotides: 10. The CDR3 has 15 residues.

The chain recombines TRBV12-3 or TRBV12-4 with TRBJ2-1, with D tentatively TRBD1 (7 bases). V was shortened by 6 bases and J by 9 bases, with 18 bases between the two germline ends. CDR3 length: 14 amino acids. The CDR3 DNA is TGTGCCAGCAGATTGACAGGGAGGTACGGTGAGCAGTTCTTC. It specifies CASRLTGRYGEQFF.

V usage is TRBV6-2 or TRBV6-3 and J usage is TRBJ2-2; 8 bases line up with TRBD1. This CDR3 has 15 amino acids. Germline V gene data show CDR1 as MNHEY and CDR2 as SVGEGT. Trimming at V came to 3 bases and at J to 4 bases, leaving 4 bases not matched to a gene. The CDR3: CASSYPGGSTGELFF. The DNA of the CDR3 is TGTGCCAGCAGTTATCCAGGGGGCAGCACCGGGGAGCTGTTTTTT.

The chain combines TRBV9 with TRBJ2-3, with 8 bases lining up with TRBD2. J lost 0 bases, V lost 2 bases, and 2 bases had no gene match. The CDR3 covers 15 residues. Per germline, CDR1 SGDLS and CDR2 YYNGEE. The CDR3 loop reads CASSVLAGSTDTQYF. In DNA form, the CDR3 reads TGTGCCAGCAGCGTCCTAGCGGGCAGCACAGATACGCAGTATTTT.

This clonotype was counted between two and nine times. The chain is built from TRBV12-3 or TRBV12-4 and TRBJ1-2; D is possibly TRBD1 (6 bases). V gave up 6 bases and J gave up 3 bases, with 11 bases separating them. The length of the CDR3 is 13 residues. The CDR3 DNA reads TGTGCCAGCAGACGGGGGCCGGACTATGGCTACACCTTC. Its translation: CASRRGPDYGYTF.

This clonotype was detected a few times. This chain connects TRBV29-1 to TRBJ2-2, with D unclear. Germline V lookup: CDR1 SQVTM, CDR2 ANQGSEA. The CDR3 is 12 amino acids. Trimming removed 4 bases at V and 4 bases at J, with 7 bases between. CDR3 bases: TGCAGCGTTGGAAGGGCCACCGGGGAGCTGTTTTTT. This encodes CSVGRATGELFF.

The CDR3 is CASSSTGGSAGELFF. The DNA of the CDR3 is TGTGCCAGCAGCTCGACAGGGGGCTCAGCCGGGGAGCTGTTTTTT. This sequence joins TRBV7-9 and TRBJ2-2, with TRBD1 matching over 10 bases. This CDR3 contains 15 residues. J gave up 6 bases and V 4 bases, and 5 bases lay outside the gene matches. The V gene's germline CDR1 is SEHNR and CDR2 FQNEAQ (reference sequence). Supplemented by reference TRBV7-9 and TRBJ2-2, the full variable domain reads DTGVSQNPRHKITKRGQNVTFRCDPISEHNRLYWYRQTLGQGPEFLTYFQNEAQLEKSRLLSDRFSAERPKGSFSTLEIQRTEQGDSAMYLCASSSTGGSAGELFFGEGSRLTVL.

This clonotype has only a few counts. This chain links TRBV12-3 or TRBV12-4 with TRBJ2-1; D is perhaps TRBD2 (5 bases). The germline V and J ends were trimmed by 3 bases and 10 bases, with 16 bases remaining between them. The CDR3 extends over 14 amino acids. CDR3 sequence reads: CASSFVDSPGEQFF. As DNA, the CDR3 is TGTGCCAGCAGTTTCGTGGACTCCCCGGGGGAGCAGTTCTTC.

The CDR3 region is CASSLARLNSADTQYF. The CDR3, as DNA: TGTGCCAGCAGCTTAGCGCGCCTTAATAGTGCAGATACGCAGTATTTT. The J gene is TRBJ2-3, the V gene TRBV7-2; no reliable D call. Germline V gene data show CDR1 as SGHTA and CDR2 as FQGNSA. This CDR3 is built from 16 residues. V lost 0 bases and J lost 4, with 14 bases in between. The full variable domain, with the rest looked up from reference TRBV7-2 and TRBJ2-3, is GAGVSQSPSNKVTEKGKDVELRCDPISGHTALYWYRQSLGQGLEFLIYFQGNSAPDKSGLPSDRFSAERTGGSVSTLTIQRTQQEDSAVYLCASSLARLNSADTQYFGPGTRLTVL.

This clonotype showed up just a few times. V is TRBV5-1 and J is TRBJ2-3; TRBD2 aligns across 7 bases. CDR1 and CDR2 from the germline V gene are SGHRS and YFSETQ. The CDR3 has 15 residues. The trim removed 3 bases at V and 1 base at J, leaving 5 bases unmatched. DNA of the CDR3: TGCGCCAGCAGCTCAAGCGGGGTACGCACAGATACGCAGTATTTT. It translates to CASSSSGVRTDTQYF.

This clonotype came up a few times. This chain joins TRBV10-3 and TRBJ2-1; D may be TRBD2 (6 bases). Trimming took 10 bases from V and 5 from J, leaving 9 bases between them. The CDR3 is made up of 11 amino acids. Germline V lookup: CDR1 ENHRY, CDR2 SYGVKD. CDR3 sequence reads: CATWGDNEQFF. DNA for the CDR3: TGTGCCACCTGGGGGGACAATGAGCAGTTCTTC.

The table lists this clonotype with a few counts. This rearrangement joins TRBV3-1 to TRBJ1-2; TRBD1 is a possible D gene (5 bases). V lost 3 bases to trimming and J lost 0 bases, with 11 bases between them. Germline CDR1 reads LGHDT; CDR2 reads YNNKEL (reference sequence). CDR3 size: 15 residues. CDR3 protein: CASSQGPRTNYGYTF. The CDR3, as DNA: TGTGCCAGCAGCCAGGGGCCCAGGACTAACTATGGCTACACCTTC.